The present TCR beta chain was sequenced within a study of blood T cell repertoires in COVID-19. CDR3 length: 11 amino acids. Trimming took off 10 bases at V and 3 bases at J, with 9 bases between the two ends. CDR1 is KGHDR and CDR2 is SFDVKD in the germline V gene. This clone was counted a single time. Generated by immunoSEQ multiplex PCR, the TCRdb table keeps only in-frame clones and is missing some. The repertoire includes about 100,000 clones, about nine tenths of them detected once, and roughly 15% sits in the top ten. Sequencing was carried out using peripheral blood. This TCR was recovered from a man over 45 with acute or convalescent COVID-19. The rearrangement uses TRBV24-1 and TRBJ2-7, with a tentative D call TRBD2 (6 bases). This CDR3 is CATGSGYEQYF. CDR3 in DNA: TGTGCCACGGGTAGCGGCTACGAGCAGTACTTC.